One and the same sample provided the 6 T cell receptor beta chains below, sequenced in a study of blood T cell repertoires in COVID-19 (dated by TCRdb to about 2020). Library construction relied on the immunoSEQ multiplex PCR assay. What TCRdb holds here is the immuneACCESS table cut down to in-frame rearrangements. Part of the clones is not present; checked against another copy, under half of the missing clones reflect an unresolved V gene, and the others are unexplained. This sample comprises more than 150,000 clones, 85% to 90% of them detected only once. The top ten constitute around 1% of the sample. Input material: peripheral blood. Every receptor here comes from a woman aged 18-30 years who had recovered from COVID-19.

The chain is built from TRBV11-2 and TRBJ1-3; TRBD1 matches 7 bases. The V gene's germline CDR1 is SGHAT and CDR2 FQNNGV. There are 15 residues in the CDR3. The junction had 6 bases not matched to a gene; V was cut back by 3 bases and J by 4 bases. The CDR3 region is CASSFTGVHGNTIYF. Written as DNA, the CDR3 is TGTGCCAGCAGCTTTACAGGGGTGCACGGAAACACCATATATTTT.

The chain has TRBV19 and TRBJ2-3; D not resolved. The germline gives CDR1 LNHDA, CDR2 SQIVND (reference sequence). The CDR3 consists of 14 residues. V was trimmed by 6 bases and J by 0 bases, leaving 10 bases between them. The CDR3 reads CASSDTISTDTQYF. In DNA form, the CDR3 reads TGTGCCAGTAGCGACACGATTAGCACAGATACGCAGTATTTT.

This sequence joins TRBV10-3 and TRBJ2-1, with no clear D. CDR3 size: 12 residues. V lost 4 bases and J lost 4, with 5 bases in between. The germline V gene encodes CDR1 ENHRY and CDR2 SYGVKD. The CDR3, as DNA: TGTGCCATCAGTGGCCAGTACAATGAGCAGTTCTTC. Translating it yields CAISGQYNEQFF.

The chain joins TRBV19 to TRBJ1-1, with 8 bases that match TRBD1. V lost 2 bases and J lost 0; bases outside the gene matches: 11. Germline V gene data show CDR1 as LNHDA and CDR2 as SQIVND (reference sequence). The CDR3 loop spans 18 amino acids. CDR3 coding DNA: TGTGCCAGTAGTATATACACAGGGGGGAAGAGACTGAACACTGAAGCTTTCTTT. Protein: CASSIYTGGKRLNTEAFF.

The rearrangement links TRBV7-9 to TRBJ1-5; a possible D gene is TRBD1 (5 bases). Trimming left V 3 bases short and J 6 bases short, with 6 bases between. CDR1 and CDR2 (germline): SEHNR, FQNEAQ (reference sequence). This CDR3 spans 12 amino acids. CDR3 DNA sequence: TGTGCCAGCAGCTTGGGACTTCAGCCCCAGCATTTT. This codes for CASSLGLQPQHF.

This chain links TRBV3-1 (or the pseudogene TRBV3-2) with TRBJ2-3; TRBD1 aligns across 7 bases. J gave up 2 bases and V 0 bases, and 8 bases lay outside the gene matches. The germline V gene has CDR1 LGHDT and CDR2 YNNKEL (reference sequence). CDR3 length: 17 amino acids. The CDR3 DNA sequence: TGTGCCAGCAGCCAAGAATTTGACAGGGCCCTCACAGATACGCAGTATTTT. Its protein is CASSQEFDRALTDTQYF.